These 27 T cell receptor beta chains share one sample of origin, sequenced in a study of blood T cells in healthy people across ages. The use of a sample-barcoded 5' primer and a J-beta primer mix characterized a second PCR of about 7 to 12 cycles. One entry per CDR3 protein, called by TCRdb with MiXCR from the 5' RACE reads. The table lists about 1,000,000 distinct CDR3 sequences, around 43% of them singletons. Sequenced input: blood. All receptors come from a woman in her sixties in good health.

The chain has TRBV7-9 and TRBJ1-5; 8 bases map to TRBD1. This CDR3 spans 14 amino acids. V was pared by 5 bases and J by 5 bases, with 5 bases of the junction left unmatched. Germline values: CDR1 SEHNR, CDR2 FQNEAQ (reference sequence). The chain's CDR3 is CASSPVQGDQPQHF. The CDR3 region has the DNA TGTGCCAGCAGCCCGGTACAGGGGGATCAGCCCCAGCATTTT.

The V call is TRBV18, the J call TRBJ2-6; D not certain. V was clipped by 6 bases and J by 0 bases, with 12 bases between them. The germline V gene has CDR1 KGHSH and CDR2 LQKENI. The CDR3 contains 16 residues. Here the CDR3 reads CASSNKVLSGANVLTF. The CDR3 DNA reads as TGTGCCAGCTCGAACAAGGTGCTCTCTGGGGCCAACGTCCTGACTTTC.

V usage is TRBV7-8 and J usage is TRBJ1-1; tentative D call: TRBD1 (5 bases). Trimming took off 5 bases at V and 0 bases at J, with 13 bases between the two ends. The CDR3 runs to 15 residues. Germline values: CDR1 SGHVS, CDR2 FQNEAQ. The CDR3: CASSPRQKMNTEAFF. CDR3 DNA: TGTGCCAGCAGCCCGCGACAGAAAATGAACACTGAAGCTTTCTTT.

The CDR3 region is CASSATGLAGDPDTQYF. The DNA of the CDR3 is TGTGCCAGCAGTGCAACTGGACTAGCGGGAGATCCAGATACGCAGTATTTT. The chain employs TRBV2 and TRBJ2-3, with 13 positions matching TRBD2. Germline CDR1 is SNHLY and CDR2 is FYNNEI. Trimming cost V 4 bases and J 4 bases; bases outside gene matches: 8. This CDR3 contains 17 residues.

The CDR3: CSASWPSGNTIYF. Written as DNA, the CDR3 is TGCAGTGCTAGTTGGCCCTCTGGAAACACCATATATTTT. The chain employs TRBV20-1 and TRBJ1-3; D ambiguous. Trimming left V 3 bases short and J 0 bases short, with 6 bases between. Germline loops: CDR1 DFQATT, CDR2 SNEGSKA (reference sequence). This CDR3 spans 13 amino acids.

The gene calls are TRBV27 and TRBJ1-6; TRBD1 might be the D (6 bases). V lost 0 bases, J lost 9 bases, and 12 bases lay in between. The germline V gene has CDR1 MNHEY and CDR2 SMNVEV (reference sequence). The CDR3 runs to 15 residues. CDR3 nucleotide sequence: TGTGCCAGCAGTTTATCAGGGGGTCTCGGTTCACCCCTCCACTTT. This sequence encodes CASSLSGGLGSPLHF.

With regard to this clonotype: A junction boundary mismatches the germline segment, possibly from a read error. J is TRBJ1-1 and V is TRBV12-3 or TRBV12-4; 8 nucleotides agree with TRBD1. This CDR3 region has 14 residues. CDR3 coding DNA: TGTGCCAGCAGATTAGGGACAGGGAACACTGAAGCTTTCTTT. Encoded protein: CASRLGTGNTEAFF.

The chain carries TRBV27 and TRBJ2-3, with D tentatively TRBD2 (6 bases). The length of the CDR3 is 17 residues. Deletions cut 1 base from V and 3 bases from J, with 17 bases between. Germline CDR1 MNHEY, CDR2 SMNVEV (reference sequence). The CDR3 DNA is TGTGCCAGCAGTTTATTGGGGGGATCCGGCCAGACAGATACGCAGTATTTT. This gives the protein CASSLLGGSGQTDTQYF.

The J gene is TRBJ2-5, the V gene TRBV7-2, with no clear D. Trimming pared 5 bases from V and 5 bases from J, leaving 18 bases between. This CDR3 contains 15 residues. Germline loops: CDR1 SGHTA, CDR2 FQGNSA. The CDR3 spells CASSQMLSSFETQYF. The CDR3 nucleotides are TGTGCCAGCAGCCAAATGCTAAGCTCTTTCGAGACCCAGTACTTC.

CDR3 DNA sequence: TGCAGTGCACGGGTAGCGGGAGGAAACGAGCAGTACTTC. This sequence encodes CSARVAGGNEQYF. The chain recombines TRBV20-1 with TRBJ2-5; TRBD2 matches 10 bases. TRBJ2-7 explains the end of the DNA better; the J call may be wrong. In germline, CDR1 is DFQATT, CDR2 SNEGSKA (reference sequence). This CDR3 has 13 amino acids.

The chain combines TRBV27 with TRBJ2-5; 11 positions agree with TRBD2. V was clipped by 5 bases and J by 4 bases; unmatched bases: 9. From germline, CDR1 is MNHEY and CDR2 SMNVEV (reference sequence). The CDR3 runs 16 residues. The CDR3 here is CASSPAGTSGGETQYF. The CDR3 coding sequence is TGTGCCAGCAGTCCCGCCGGGACTAGCGGTGGAGAGACCCAGTACTTC.

This clonotype has only a few counts. This rearrangement joins TRBV28 to TRBJ2-5; D unresolved. V was clipped by 3 bases and J by 3 bases, with 8 bases between them. CDR1 is MDHEN, CDR2 SYDVKM, per germline. The CDR3 totals 13 residues. The CDR3 is CASSFRKEETQYF. Written as DNA, the CDR3 is TGTGCCAGCAGTTTCCGGAAAGAAGAGACCCAGTACTTC.

The chain carries TRBV20-1 and TRBJ2-3; TRBD2 matches 9 bases. CDR3 length equals 16 residues. The V gene's germline CDR1 is DFQATT and CDR2 SNEGSKA (reference sequence). The trim removed 1 base at V and 0 bases at J, leaving 5 bases unmatched. CDR3 region: CSARGGGAFSTDTQYF. The DNA of the CDR3 is TGCAGTGCTAGAGGCGGGGGGGCCTTTAGCACAGATACGCAGTATTTT.

This clonotype occurred many times. The chain uses TRBV7-6 and TRBJ2-7, with 8 bases fitting TRBD1. This CDR3 has 14 residues. Germline CDR1 is SGHVS and CDR2 is FNYEAQ. V was clipped by 3 bases and J by 5 bases; unmatched bases: 6. CDR3 nucleotides: TGTGCCAGCAGCTTGGAAGACAGGGGCCACGAGCAGTACTTC. Translating it yields CASSLEDRGHEQYF. The whole variable domain, filled in from reference TRBV7-6 and TRBJ2-7, reads GAGVSQSPRYKVTKRGQDVALRCDPISGHVSLYWYRQALGQGPEFLTYFNYEAQQDKSGLPNDRFSAERPEGSISTLTIQRTEQRDSAMYRCASSLEDRGHEQYFGPGTRLTVT.

This chain connects TRBV27 to TRBJ2-1; perhaps TRBD2 as D (6 bases). The DNA end favors TRBJ2-7, so the J call may be wrong. The CDR3 spans 15 residues. Germline values: CDR1 MNHEY, CDR2 SMNVEV (reference sequence). The CDR3 loop is CASGGGGQEPYEQYF. The DNA of the CDR3 is TGTGCCAGCGGTGGTGGAGGGCAGGAACCATACGAGCAGTACTTC.

This chain joins TRBV28 and TRBJ2-7; D unclear. CDR3 length equals 12 residues. Trimming left V 6 bases short and J 5 bases short, with 11 bases between. Germline-derived CDR1 and CDR2 are MDHEN and SYDVKM. The CDR3 loop is CASRARRHEQYF. CDR3 coding DNA: TGTGCCAGCAGGGCCCGACGGCACGAGCAGTACTTC.

This clonotype was recorded many times. The chain combines TRBV20-1 with TRBJ2-1, with D possibly matching TRBD2 (6 bases). There are 14 residues in the CDR3. Germline CDR1 DFQATT, CDR2 SNEGSKA (reference sequence). Trimming took off 4 bases at V and 0 bases at J, with 10 bases between the two ends. This CDR3 is CSANREFSYNEQFF. DNA of the CDR3: TGCAGTGCTAATCGGGAGTTCTCCTACAATGAGCAGTTCTTC.

J is TRBJ2-3 and V is TRBV20-1; 9 bases align to TRBD2. This CDR3 spans 16 amino acids. Looked up from germline, CDR1 is DFQATT and CDR2 is SNEGSKA (reference sequence). The ends lost 0 bases at V and 5 bases at J; junction bases unmatched: 9. The CDR3 DNA sequence: TGCAGTGCTAGAGATCCGGCGGGGGGGCGAGTAGATACGCAGTATTTT. Translation: CSARDPAGGRVDTQYF.

This chain connects TRBV2 to TRBJ2-1, with TRBD2 matching 8 bases. The CDR3 is 16 amino acids. V shed 9 bases and J 8 bases; nucleotides not matched to a gene: 18. Germline CDR1 reads SNHLY; CDR2 reads FYNNEI. CDR3 protein: CARLGTRTGGTDEQFF. CDR3 nucleotide sequence: TGTGCCAGACTAGGGACTAGAACGGGGGGTACTGATGAGCAGTTCTTC.

This clonotype has just a few counts. The rearrangement joins TRBV5-6 to TRBJ2-3; D may be TRBD2 (6 bases). This CDR3 spans 14 amino acids. CDR1 is SGHDT, CDR2 YYEEEE, per germline. Trimming removed 4 bases at V and 3 bases at J, with 12 bases between. DNA of the CDR3: TGTGCCAGCAGCCGGGAGTCTAGTACAGATACGCAGTATTTT. Encoded protein: CASSRESSTDTQYF.

This rearrangement joins TRBV7-2 to TRBJ2-4, with 8 positions matching TRBD2. The DNA end is a closer match to TRBJ2-5, so the J assignment may be wrong. The CDR3 is 15 residues long. From germline, CDR1 is SGHTA and CDR2 FQGNSA. CDR3 in DNA: TGTGCCAGCAGCTTAGGGCGGGAGGTCTTAGAGACCCAGTACTTC. Its translation is CASSLGREVLETQYF.

This clonotype was detected only a few times. This chain joins TRBV6-5 and TRBJ2-3; D unclear. Looked up from germline, CDR1 is MNHEY and CDR2 is SVGAGI. The V end lost 5 bases, the J end lost 8 bases, and 14 bases lay between the germline ends. The CDR3 has 13 residues. CDR3 residues: CASSVTPSGTQYF. The CDR3 DNA sequence: TGTGCCAGCAGTGTCACCCCATCGGGTACGCAGTATTTT.

The sample holds a few counts of this clonotype. The junction differs from germline at one of its ends, possibly a read error. The chain recombines TRBV6-5 with TRBJ1-2, with D uncertain. The CDR3 consists of 13 residues. Looked up from germline, CDR1 is MNHEY and CDR2 is SVGAGI. CDR3 DNA sequence: TGTGCCAGCAGTGACTCAAGGACGGCTGGCTACACCTTC. Amino acid sequence: CASSDSRTAGYTF.

V is TRBV18 and J is TRBJ2-1; 10 bases map to TRBD1. The CDR3 is 17 residues long. The V and J ends lost 1 base and 6 bases, in that order; junction bases with no gene match: 9. CDR1 and CDR2 from the germline V gene are KGHSH and LQKENI. This CDR3 is CASSPQPGQGTVNEQFF. The CDR3 DNA follows: TGTGCCAGCTCACCACAGCCGGGACAGGGGACGGTCAATGAGCAGTTCTTC.

The rearrangement links TRBV12-3 or TRBV12-4 to TRBJ2-7; D may be TRBD1 (6 bases). The J call may be mistaken, given a closer DNA end match to TRBJ2-5. The CDR3 length is 14 residues. CDR3 coding DNA: TGTGCCAGCAGCACACCTCAGGGGACAGAGACCCAGTACTTC. Its protein is CASSTPQGTETQYF.

The chain uses TRBV7-9 and TRBJ2-1, with D possibly TRBD1 on 6 matching bases. Germline lookup yields CDR1 SEHNR and CDR2 FQNEAQ (reference sequence). The CDR3 covers 15 residues. V lost 5 bases to trimming and J lost 1 base, with 12 bases between them. The chain's CDR3 is CASSLTGFSYNEQFF. CDR3 coding DNA: TGTGCCAGCAGCCTAACAGGGTTTTCCTACAATGAGCAGTTCTTC.

The chain uses TRBV12-3 or TRBV12-4 and TRBJ2-7; D is ambiguous. V lost 9 bases and J lost 2, with 8 bases in between. The CDR3 length is 11 residues. CDR3 residues: CASARTYEQYF. The CDR3 DNA is TGTGCCAGTGCAAGGACCTACGAGCAGTACTTC.